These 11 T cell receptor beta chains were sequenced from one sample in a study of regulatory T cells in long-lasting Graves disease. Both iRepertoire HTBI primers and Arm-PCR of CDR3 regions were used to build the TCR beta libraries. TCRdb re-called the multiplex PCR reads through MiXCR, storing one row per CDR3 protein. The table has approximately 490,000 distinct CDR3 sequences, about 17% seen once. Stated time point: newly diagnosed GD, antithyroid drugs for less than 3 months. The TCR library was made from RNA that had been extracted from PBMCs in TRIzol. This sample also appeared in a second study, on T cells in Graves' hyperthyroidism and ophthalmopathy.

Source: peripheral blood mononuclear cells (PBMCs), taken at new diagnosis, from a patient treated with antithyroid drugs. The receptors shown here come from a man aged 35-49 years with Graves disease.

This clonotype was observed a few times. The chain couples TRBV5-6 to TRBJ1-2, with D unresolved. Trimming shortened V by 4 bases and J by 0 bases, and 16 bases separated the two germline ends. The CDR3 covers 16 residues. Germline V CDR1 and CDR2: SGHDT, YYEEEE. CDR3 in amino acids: CASSGQRVRANYGYTF. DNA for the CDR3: TGTGCCAGCAGCGGGCAGCGAGTCAGAGCTAACTATGGCTACACCTTC. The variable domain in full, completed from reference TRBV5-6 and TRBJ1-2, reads DAGVTQSPTHLIKTRGQQVTLRCSPKSGHDTVSWYQQALGQGPQFIFQYYEEEERQRGNFPDRFSGHQFPNYSSELNVNALLLGDSALYLCASSGQRVRANYGYTFGSGTRLTVV.

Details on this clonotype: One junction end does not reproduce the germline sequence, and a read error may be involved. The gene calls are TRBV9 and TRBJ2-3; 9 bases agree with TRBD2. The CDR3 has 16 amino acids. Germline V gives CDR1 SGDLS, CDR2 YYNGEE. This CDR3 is CASSSRAGGGEDTQYF. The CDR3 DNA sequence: TGTGCCAGCAGCTCCCGTGCGGGAGGGGGCGAGGATACGCAGTACTTT.

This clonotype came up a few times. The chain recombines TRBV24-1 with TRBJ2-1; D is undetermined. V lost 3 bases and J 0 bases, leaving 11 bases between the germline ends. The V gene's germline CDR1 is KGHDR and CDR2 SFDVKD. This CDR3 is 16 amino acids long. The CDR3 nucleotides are TGTGCCACCAGTGATCCCTACTCGAGCTCCTACAATGAGCAGTTCTTC. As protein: CATSDPYSSSYNEQFF.

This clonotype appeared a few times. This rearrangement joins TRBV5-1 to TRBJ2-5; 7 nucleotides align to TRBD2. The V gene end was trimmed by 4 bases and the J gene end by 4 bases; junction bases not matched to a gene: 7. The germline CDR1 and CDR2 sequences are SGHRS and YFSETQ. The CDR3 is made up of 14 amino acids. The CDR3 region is CASSGGAGAETQYF. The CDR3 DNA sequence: TGCGCCAGCAGCGGAGGGGCGGGAGCAGAGACCCAGTACTTC.

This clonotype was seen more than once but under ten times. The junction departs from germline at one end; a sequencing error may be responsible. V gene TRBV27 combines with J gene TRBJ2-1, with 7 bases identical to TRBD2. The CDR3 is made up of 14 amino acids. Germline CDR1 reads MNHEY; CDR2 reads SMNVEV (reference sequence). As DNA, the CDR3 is TGTACCAGCAGTTTATCTGGGACTACCAATGAGCAGTTCTTC. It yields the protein CTSSLSGTTNEQFF.

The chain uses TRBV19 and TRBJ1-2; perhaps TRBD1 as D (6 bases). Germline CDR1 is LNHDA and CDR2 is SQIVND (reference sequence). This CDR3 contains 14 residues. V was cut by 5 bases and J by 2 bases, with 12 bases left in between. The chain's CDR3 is CASSPRTENYGYTF. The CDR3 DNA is TGTGCCAGTAGTCCGAGGACAGAGAACTATGGCTACACCTTC. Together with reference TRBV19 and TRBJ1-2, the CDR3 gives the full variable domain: DGGITQSPKYLFRKEGQNVTLSCEQNLNHDAMYWYRQDPGQGLRLIYYSQIVNDFQKGDIAEGYSVSREKKESFPLTVTSAQKNPTAFYLCASSPRTENYGYTFGSGTRLTVV.

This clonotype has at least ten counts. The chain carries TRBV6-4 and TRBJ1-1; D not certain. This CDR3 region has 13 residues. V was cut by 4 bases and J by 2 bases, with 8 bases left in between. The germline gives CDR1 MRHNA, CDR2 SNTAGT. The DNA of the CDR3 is TGTGCCAGCAGTGCAACAAGAAACACTGAAGCTTTCTTT. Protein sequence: CASSATRNTEAFF.

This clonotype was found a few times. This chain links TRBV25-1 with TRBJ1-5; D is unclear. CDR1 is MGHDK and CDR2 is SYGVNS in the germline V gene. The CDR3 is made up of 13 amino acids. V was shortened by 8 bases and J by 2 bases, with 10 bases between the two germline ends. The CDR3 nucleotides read TGTGCCAGCGGAGGGCTTGGCAATCAGCCCCAGCATTTT. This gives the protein CASGGLGNQPQHF.

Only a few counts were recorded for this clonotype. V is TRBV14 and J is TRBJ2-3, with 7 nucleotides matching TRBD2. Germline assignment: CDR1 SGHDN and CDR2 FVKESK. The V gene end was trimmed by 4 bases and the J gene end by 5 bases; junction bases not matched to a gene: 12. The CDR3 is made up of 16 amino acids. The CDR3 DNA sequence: TGTGCCAGCAGCCGAATGGGCGGGAGAACGCGAGATACGCAGTATTTT. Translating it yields CASSRMGGRTRDTQYF.

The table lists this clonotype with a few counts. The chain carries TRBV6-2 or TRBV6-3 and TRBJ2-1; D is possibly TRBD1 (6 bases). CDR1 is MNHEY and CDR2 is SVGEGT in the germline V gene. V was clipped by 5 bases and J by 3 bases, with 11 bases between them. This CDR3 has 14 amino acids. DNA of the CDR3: TGTGCCAGCAGTACCGGGACACGCTACAATGAGCAGTTCTTC. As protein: CASSTGTRYNEQFF.

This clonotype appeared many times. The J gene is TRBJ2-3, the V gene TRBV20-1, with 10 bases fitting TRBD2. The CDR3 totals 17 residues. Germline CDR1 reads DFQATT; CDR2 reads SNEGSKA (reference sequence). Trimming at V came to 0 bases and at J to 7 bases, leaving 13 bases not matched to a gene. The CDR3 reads CSARDPEGLARDYTQYF. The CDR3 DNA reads TGCAGTGCTAGAGATCCCGAGGGACTAGCGCGGGATTATACGCAGTATTTT.